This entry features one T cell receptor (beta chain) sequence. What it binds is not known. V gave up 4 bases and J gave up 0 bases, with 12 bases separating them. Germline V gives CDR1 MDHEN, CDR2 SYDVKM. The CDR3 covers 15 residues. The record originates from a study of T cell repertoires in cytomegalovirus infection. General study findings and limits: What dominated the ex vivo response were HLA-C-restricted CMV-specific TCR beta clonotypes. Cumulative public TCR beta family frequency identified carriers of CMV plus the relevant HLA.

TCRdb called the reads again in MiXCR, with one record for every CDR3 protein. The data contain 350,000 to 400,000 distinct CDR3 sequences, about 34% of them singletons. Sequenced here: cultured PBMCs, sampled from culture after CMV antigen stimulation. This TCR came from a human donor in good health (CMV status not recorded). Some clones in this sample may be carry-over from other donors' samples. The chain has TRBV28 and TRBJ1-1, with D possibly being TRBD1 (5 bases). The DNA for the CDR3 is TGTGCCAGCAGTTCCGGGACCTCTATGAACACTGAAGCTTTCTTT. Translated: CASSSGTSMNTEAFF.